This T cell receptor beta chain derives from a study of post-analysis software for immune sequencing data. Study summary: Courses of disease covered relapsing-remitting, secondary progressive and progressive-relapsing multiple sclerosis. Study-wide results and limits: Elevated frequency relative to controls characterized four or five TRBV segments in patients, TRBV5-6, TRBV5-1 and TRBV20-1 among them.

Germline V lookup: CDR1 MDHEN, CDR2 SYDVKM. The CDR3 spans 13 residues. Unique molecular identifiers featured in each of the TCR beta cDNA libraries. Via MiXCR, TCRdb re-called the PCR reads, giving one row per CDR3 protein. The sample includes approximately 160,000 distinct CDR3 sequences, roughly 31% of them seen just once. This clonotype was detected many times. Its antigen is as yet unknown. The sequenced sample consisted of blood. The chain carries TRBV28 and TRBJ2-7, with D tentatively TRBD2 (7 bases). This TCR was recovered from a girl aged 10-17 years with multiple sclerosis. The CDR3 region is CVSGGGPIYEQYF. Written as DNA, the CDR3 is TGTGTCTCGGGCGGGGGCCCGATCTACGAGCAGTACTTC.